Listed below are T cell receptor beta chains from one sample, sequenced in a study of PD-L1 blockade in urothelial cancer. Here immunoSEQ multiplex PCR was the method, and the copy in TCRdb shows in-frame clones only, minus some. The sample shows roughly 50,000 clones, 70% to 80% of them seen only once. Sample: PBMCs, taken around atezolizumab (anti-PD-L1) treatment. Source of these receptors: a man between 65 and 85 years old with urothelial cancer. Both conserved end residues are part of each CDR3. The D gene is left open where the match is weak. Clone sizes are given selectively: once, few, many, or a class where the clone is expanded.

D	V	size	J	DNA	CDR3
.	TRBV7-9	.	TRBJ2-7	TGTGCCAGCAGCTTAGGCGGGACCTACGAGCAGTACTTC	CASSLGGTYEQYF
TRBD1	TRBV18	.	TRBJ2-2	TGTGCCAGCTCACCCCAGGGGGAAATGCACGGGGAGCTGTTTTTT	CASSPQGEMHGELFF
.	TRBV7-2	.	TRBJ2-3	TGTGCCAGCAGCTTGCAGGGATTCAGTACAGATACGCAGTATTTT	CASSLQGFSTDTQYF
.	TRBV28	.	TRBJ2-7	.	CASSSSGFYEQYF
.	TRBV5-4	.	TRBJ2-6	TGTGCCAGCAGCAGCCTTGGGAGATGGTCTGGGGCCAACGTCCTGACTTTC	CASSSLGRWSGANVLTF
TRBD1	TRBV5-1	.	TRBJ2-7	TGCGCCAGCAGCTATACCGGGACAGGGACCTACGAGCAGTACTTC	CASSYTGTGTYEQYF
.	TRBV6-6	.	TRBJ2-6	TGTGCCAGCAGTACAGGGAGCTCTGGGGCCAACGTCCTGACTTTC	CASSTGSSGANVLTF
TRBD2	TRBV5-1	.	TRBJ2-7	TGCGCCAGCAGCTGGGGACTAGCGGGAGTTCTTAGCGAGCAGTACTTC	CASSWGLAGVLSEQYF
TRBD1	TRBV5-4	.	TRBJ1-1	TGTGCCAGCAGCATCCGCAGGGGGGCGCCTGGGACTGAAGCTTTCTTT	CASSIRRGAPGTEAFF
TRBD1	TRBV19	.	TRBJ2-7	TGTGCCAGTAGTATTGGACAGGACTCCTACGAGCAGTACTTC	CASSIGQDSYEQYF
TRBD1	TRBV6-4	many	TRBJ1-2	TGTGCCAGCACCCCCTCACCGGGACAGGGGACCGGTGGCTACACCTTC	CASTPSPGQGTGGYTF
.	TRBV14	.	TRBJ1-5	TGTGCCAGCAGCCAGGGTCCTGCAACAGCCCAGCATTTT	CASSQGPATAQHF
.	TRBV6-1	.	TRBJ2-2	TGTGCCAGCACCCCGAGAGTCACCGGGGAGCTGTTTTTT	CASTPRVTGELFF
TRBD1	TRBV18	.	TRBJ1-1	TGTGCCAGCTCATCTGGGACAGGGGGCCTTGAAGCTTTCTTT	CASSSGTGGLEAFF
TRBD2	TRBV27	.	TRBJ2-1	TGTGCCAGCAGTCGCCGGCCTTATCAAACTAGCGGGAGGGGCGATGAGCAGTTCTTC	CASSRRPYQTSGRGDEQFF
.	TRBV7-9	.	TRBJ2-3	TGTGCCAGCAGCTTACTAGAATTTGGTACAGATACGCAGTATTTT	CASSLLEFGTDTQYF
.	TRBV4-2	once	TRBJ1-2	TGTGCCAGCAGCCAAGATCAGAGGGCCTATGGCTACACCTTC	CASSQDQRAYGYTF
TRBD2	TRBV6-5	.	TRBJ2-2	TGTGCCAGCAGTTACGGACTAGCGGGGACCGGGGAGCTGTTTTTT	CASSYGLAGTGELFF
.	TRBV5-1	.	TRBJ2-5	TGCGCCAGCAGCCGGAACATCGGGACACGGAAAGAGACCCAGTACTTC	CASSRNIGTRKETQYF
TRBD2	TRBV19	.	TRBJ2-7	TGTGCCAGTAGCTGGACTAGCGGTTCGGGTTCCTACGAGCAGTACTTC	CASSWTSGSGSYEQYF
.	TRBV7-9	.	TRBJ2-5	TGTGCCAGCAGCGTCGTCCCTCAGGGGATGGAGACCCAGTACTTC	CASSVVPQGMETQYF
TRBD2	TRBV27	once	TRBJ2-7	TGTGCCAGCAGTCCAGGACTAGCAGTCTACGAGCAGTACTTC	CASSPGLAVYEQYF
.	TRBV18	.	TRBJ2-1	TGTGCCAGCTCACCACCGGCTGGTGAGCAGTTCTTC	CASSPPAGEQFF
.	TRBV11-3	.	TRBJ2-1	TGTGCCAGCAGCCCGCGGACTGCTGAGCAGTTCTTC	CASSPRTAEQFF
.	TRBV5-6	few	TRBJ1-3	TGTGCCAGCAGCTCGTGGACAGACCCGAACTCTGGAAACACCATATATTTT	CASSSWTDPNSGNTIYF
.	TRBV7-8	few	TRBJ2-7	TGTGCCAGCAGTCGCCCCAGTGGGAGGCCCTCCTACGAGCAGTACTTC	CASSRPSGRPSYEQYF
.	TRBV10-3	.	TRBJ1-1	TGTGCCGCCGGGACAATGAACACTGAAGCTTTCTTT	CAAGTMNTEAFF
TRBD1	TRBV5-4	.	TRBJ2-4	TGTGCCAGCAGCGTCGGACAGGGACCCCTAGCCAAAAACATTCAGTACTTC	CASSVGQGPLAKNIQYF
.	TRBV9	.	TRBJ2-1	TGTGCCAGCAGCGTAGGAGCCGGGATCCGGCGGGGAGACTCCTACAATGAGCAGTTCTTC	CASSVGAGIRRGDSYNEQFF
TRBD1	TRBV7-2	.	TRBJ2-1	TGTGCCAGCAGCTTAGCGGCGACAGGGGGTCAAAATGAGCAGTTCTTC	CASSLAATGGQNEQFF
.	TRBV27	.	TRBJ1-1	TGTGCCAGCAGTTTATCGATCAGGGGAACTGAAGCTTTCTTT	CASSLSIRGTEAFF
TRBD1	TRBV5-1	.	TRBJ2-7	TGCGCCAGCAGCTTCGAGACAGGGGGAAGCTCCTACGAGCAGTACTTC	CASSFETGGSSYEQYF
.	TRBV7-9	.	TRBJ1-1	TGTGCCAGCAGTCCACCCGGGACTGCGAAGACTGAAGCTTTCTTT	CASSPPGTAKTEAFF
.	TRBV7-2	.	TRBJ2-7	TGTGCCAGCAGCTTAAGGGGTGGGGGGGCGAGGCAGTACTTC	CASSLRGGGARQYF
TRBD2	TRBV11-3	.	TRBJ2-1	TGTGCCAGCAGCTCTAGACTAGCGGGAGTCTACAATGAGCAGTTCTTC	CASSSRLAGVYNEQFF
.	TRBV4-2	.	TRBJ1-2	TGTGCCAGCAGCCAAGGGTCGGGCTATGGCTACACCTTC	CASSQGSGYGYTF
TRBD2	TRBV4-1	.	TRBJ2-1	TGCGCCAGCAGCCAAGAGGCCCGACTAGCGGGAGGCCCCGGTGAGCAGTTCTTC	CASSQEARLAGGPGEQFF
TRBD2	TRBV5-1	.	TRBJ2-7	TGCGCCAGCAGCCACGGACTAGCGGGAGTCGAGCAGTACTTC	CASSHGLAGVEQYF
.	TRBV5-4	.	TRBJ1-2	TGTGCCACGCGACTGGGGACTGTCTATGGCTACACCTTC	CATRLGTVYGYTF
.	TRBV6-5	.	TRBJ1-5	TGTGCCAGCAGGACTACCGCGGGGGCTCAGCCCCAGCATTTT	CASRTTAGAQPQHF
TRBD1	TRBV6-6	.	TRBJ2-4	TGTGCCAGCAGTTTGGACAGGTTAGCCAAAAACATTCAGTACTTC	CASSLDRLAKNIQYF
.	TRBV11-2	.	TRBJ2-1	TGTGCCTCCGGGCGGGGGCCCAGCTCCTACAATGAGCAGTTCTTC	CASGRGPSSYNEQFF
.	TRBV6-1	.	TRBJ1-5	TGTGCCAGCAGTGAAGCGTGGGCGCAGCCCCAGCATTTT	CASSEAWAQPQHF
.	TRBV7-2	.	TRBJ1-2	TGTGCCAGCAGCCCGGTCCGGGGGGGGTTCTACGGCTACACCTTC	CASSPVRGGFYGYTF
TRBD1	TRBV7-8	.	TRBJ2-7	TGTGCCAGCAGATTAAACAGGGGGCACGAGCAGTACTTC	CASRLNRGHEQYF
TRBD1	TRBV9	.	TRBJ2-4	TGTGCCAGCAGCCCGGTAGGACAGGCGGACATTCAGTACTTC	CASSPVGQADIQYF
.	TRBV12-5	.	TRBJ2-3	TGTGCTAGTGGTTCCCGGGAATCAACAGATACGCAGTATTTT	CASGSRESTDTQYF
.	TRBV5-1	.	TRBJ2-1	TGCGCCAGCAGCCCCAATCCTACAGGGTATGAGCAGTTCTTC	CASSPNPTGYEQFF
TRBD2	TRBV4-3	few	TRBJ2-3	TGCGCCAGCAGCCAAGCTAGCGGAGATACGCAGTATTTT	CASSQASGDTQYF
TRBD1	TRBV6-1	.	TRBJ1-2	TGTGCCAGCTATTACAGGGGGATAGGCTACACCTTC	CASYYRGIGYTF
.	TRBV7-2	.	TRBJ2-2	TGTGCCAGCAGCTCCCCCCGTAGCGGAGTTTCGAACACCGGGGAGCTGTTTTTT	CASSSPRSGVSNTGELFF
.	TRBV18	.	TRBJ2-2	TGTGCCAGCTCACCATCTAGTGGTTCCGGGGAGCTGTTTTTT	CASSPSSGSGELFF
.	TRBV7-9	.	TRBJ2-7	TGTGCCAGCAGCTTAGACAGTTCCTCCGAGCAGTACTTC	CASSLDSSSEQYF